The source of this T cell receptor beta chain is a study of graft-versus-host responses after intestinal transplantation. Study-wide results and caveats: The recipient marrow held GvH clones, and some of them showed up first in ileum or blood. Allografts of one patient group, those with graft-donor T cell macrochimerism, had high graft-versus-host to host-versus-graft clonal ratios.

This clone was observed a single time. What it binds is not known. Trimming pared 8 bases from V and 0 bases from J, leaving 8 bases between. The CDR3 totals 13 residues. Germline lookup yields CDR1 ENHRY and CDR2 SYGVKD. The starting material, graft tissue, was processed to release intraepithelial and lamina propria lymphocytes. Produced via immunoSEQ multiplex PCR; TCRdb's table is partial and in-frame only. The sample records around 15,000 clones, just under 75% being singletons. The sequence derives from a human patient who received an intestinal transplant, so some T cells may come from the graft donor. V usage is TRBV10-3 and J usage is TRBJ2-1, with D possibly matching TRBD2 (5 bases). The specimen was ileum tissue, collected 14 days after transplant. The CDR3 loop reads CAIYRDSYNEQFF. The CDR3, as DNA: TGTGCCATCTACCGGGACTCCTACAATGAGCAGTTCTTC.